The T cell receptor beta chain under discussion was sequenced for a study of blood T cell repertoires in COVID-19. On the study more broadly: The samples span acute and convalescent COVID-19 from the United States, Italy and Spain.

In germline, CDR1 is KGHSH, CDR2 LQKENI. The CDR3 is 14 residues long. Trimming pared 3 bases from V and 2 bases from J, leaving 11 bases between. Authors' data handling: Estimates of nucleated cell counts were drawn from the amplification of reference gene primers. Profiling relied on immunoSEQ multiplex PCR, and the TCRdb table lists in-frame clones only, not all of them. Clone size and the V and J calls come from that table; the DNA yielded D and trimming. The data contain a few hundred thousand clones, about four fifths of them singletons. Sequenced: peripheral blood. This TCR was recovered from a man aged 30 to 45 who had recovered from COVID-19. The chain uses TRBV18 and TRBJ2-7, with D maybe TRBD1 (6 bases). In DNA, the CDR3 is TGTGCCAGCTCACCGGGGGCAGCCACCTACGAGCAGTACTTC. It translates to CASSPGAATYEQYF.